Below, 7 T cell receptor beta chains from the same sample are listed, as sequenced in a study of PD-1 blockade in classical Hodgkin lymphoma (dated by TCRdb to the early 2020s). The library was produced with the immunoSEQ multiplex PCR assay. What TCRdb holds here is the immuneACCESS table cut down to in-frame rearrangements. Part of the clones is not present; checked against another copy, under half of the missing clones reflect an unresolved V gene, and the others are unexplained. Across this sample there are 5,000 to 7,000 clones, with less than 80% seen only once. The ten top clones hold approximately 3.6% of the sample. The time point label corresponds to: cycle 1 day 1 (C1D1), immediately before nivolumab initiation. Relapse after autologous stem cell transplantation had occurred in all trial patients, and cohorts A, B and C were distinguished by prior brentuximab vedotin exposure. Using a Miltenyi CD4+ T cell isolation kit, CD4+ T cells were purified from thawed PBMCs through magnetic negative selection.

The input for sequencing was CD4+ T cells from blood, taken at baseline. These receptors all stem from a human donor with classical Hodgkin lymphoma.

There are a few counts of this clone. This chain uses TRBV4-3 with TRBJ1-1; D unclear. V was pared by 0 bases and J by 11 bases, with 13 bases between. This CDR3 spans 13 amino acids. Germline-derived CDR1 and CDR2 are LGHNA and YSLEER. The CDR3 spells CASSQEAGLWAFF. As DNA, the CDR3 is TGCGCCAGCAGCCAAGAGGCCGGGTTGTGGGCTTTCTTT.

CDR3 nucleotides: TGTGCCAGCAGGTCGTTCACAGATACGCAGTATTTT. The encoded protein is CASRSFTDTQYF. V is TRBV6-5 and J is TRBJ2-3; D is undetermined. CDR1 is MNHEY, CDR2 SVGAGI, per germline. The CDR3 is 12 residues long. The V end was cut by 6 bases, the J end by 2 bases, with 6 bases between.

CDR3 residues: CASSQDGAAYEQYF. CDR3 DNA: TGCGCCAGCAGCCAAGACGGGGCCGCCTACGAGCAGTACTTC. The chain carries TRBV4-1 and TRBJ2-7; tentatively, D is TRBD1 or TRBD2 (5 bases each). The germline CDR1 and CDR2 sequences are MGHRA and YSYEKL. V dropped 0 bases and J dropped 2 bases, with 8 bases sitting between them. This CDR3 comprises 14 residues.

The chain recombines TRBV19 with TRBJ1-2, with D possibly being TRBD1 (5 bases). The CDR3 runs to 15 residues. Germline V CDR1 and CDR2: LNHDA, SQIVND (reference sequence). V was shortened by 7 bases and J by 8 bases, with 23 bases between the two germline ends. CDR3 nucleotides: TGTGCCAGTACCACTGGGGCGGGAACCCAATCAGGCTACACCTTC. This codes for CASTTGAGTQSGYTF.

V and J are TRBV19 and TRBJ1-2; D gene unclear. Germline V gives CDR1 LNHDA, CDR2 SQIVND (reference sequence). V lost 4 bases to trimming and J lost 6 bases, with 12 bases between them. This CDR3 spans 13 amino acids. DNA for the CDR3: TGTGCCAGTAGTAACTCAGGCGGGGATGGCTACACCTTC. It encodes CASSNSGGDGYTF.

The chain couples TRBV2 to TRBJ1-1, with 10 bases lining up with TRBD1. V trimming: 6 bases; J trimming: 4 bases; junction bases outside the gene matches: 5. CDR1 is SNHLY and CDR2 is FYNNEI in the germline V gene. The CDR3 contains 14 residues. CDR3 region: CASSGQGGSTEAFF. The DNA of the CDR3 is TGTGCCAGCAGCGGACAGGGGGGTAGCACTGAAGCTTTCTTT.

The chain links TRBV28 to TRBJ2-7; 11 bases agree with TRBD2. CDR3 length equals 13 residues. Germline lookup yields CDR1 MDHEN and CDR2 SYDVKM. This CDR3 reads CASIAGGTYEQYF. Written as DNA, the CDR3 is TGTGCTTCAATAGCGGGGGGGACCTACGAGCAGTACTTC.